The 17 T cell receptor beta chains below were found in one sample sequenced in a study of blood T cell repertoires in COVID-19 (dated by TCRdb to 2018 to 2021). The library was prepared using the immunoSEQ multiplex PCR assay. Not all clones reach the TCRdb copy of this immuneACCESS table, which keeps in-frame sequences only. Checked studies attribute under half of the gap to unresolved V genes and leave the rest unexplained. The sample data list fewer than 50,000 clones, and about 83% of these were observed just once. Jointly, the top ten make up roughly 15% of the sample. Sequencing was done on a sample of peripheral blood. Source of these receptors: a human donor in a cohort sampled during active COVID-19.

Only one count was recorded for this clone. The chain employs TRBV3-1 (or the pseudogene TRBV3-2) and TRBJ1-1, with 9 bases matching TRBD1. V shed 6 bases, J shed 12 bases, and the junction held 14 bases outside the gene matches. Looked up from germline, CDR1 is LGHDT and CDR2 is YNNKEL (reference sequence). CDR3 size: 14 residues. The CDR3 bases are TGTGCCAGCAGTCCCGGCAGGGACAGGGCGGGTCCTTTCTTT. Its translation: CASSPGRDRAGPFF.

This sequence joins TRBV9 and TRBJ2-2; 8 nucleotides agree with TRBD1. The CDR3 consists of 21 residues. Germline V gives CDR1 SGDLS, CDR2 YYNGEE. The V segment lost 1 base and the J segment 3 bases; nucleotides outside the gene matches: 20. The CDR3 DNA is TGTGCCAGCAGCGTAACCTCACGCCCCCGGGCAGGGGGCGAGGACACCGGGGAGCTGTTTTTT. Translating gives CASSVTSRPRAGGEDTGELFF. Filled out from reference TRBV9 and TRBJ2-2, the complete variable domain reads DSGVTQTPKHLITATGQRVTLRCSPRSGDLSVYWYQQSLDQGLQFLIQYYNGEERAKGNILERFSAQQFPDLHSELNLSSLELGDSALYFCASSVTSRPRAGGEDTGELFFGEGSRLTVL.

V and J are TRBV24-1 and TRBJ2-3; 11 bases map to TRBD2. Germline loops: CDR1 KGHDR, CDR2 SFDVKD. There are 16 residues in the CDR3. Germline trimming cut 5 bases from V and 2 bases from J; bases unmatched to any gene: 5. The CDR3 loop reads CATSGTSGGITDTQYF. CDR3 DNA sequence: TGTGCCACCAGTGGCACTAGCGGGGGAATCACAGATACGCAGTATTTT.

The chain uses TRBV28 and TRBJ2-2; the match to TRBD1 covers 11 bases. Losses at the gene ends were 8 bases for V and 6 bases for J; bases not matched to a gene: 11. CDR1 and CDR2 (germline): MDHEN, SYDVKM. The CDR3 has 16 amino acids. This chain's CDR3 is CASSPLGDRGAGELFF. The CDR3 DNA reads as TGTGCCAGCTCCCCCCTGGGGGACAGGGGGGCCGGGGAGCTGTTTTTT.

The rearrangement links TRBV19 to TRBJ2-7, with D unclear. Between the trimmed V and J ends, which lost 2 bases and 2 bases, there was a span of 4 bases. This CDR3 contains 12 residues. The germline gives CDR1 LNHDA, CDR2 SQIVND (reference sequence). The CDR3 sequence is CASSISTYEQYF. DNA of the CDR3: TGTGCCAGTAGTATAAGCACCTACGAGCAGTACTTC.

The V gene is TRBV11-2, the J gene TRBJ1-5; D gene ambiguous. Germline values: CDR1 SGHAT, CDR2 FQNNGV. This CDR3 has 14 residues. Trimming pared 5 bases from V and 3 bases from J, leaving 11 bases between. The CDR3 region has the DNA TGTGCCAGCAGCGCCTCCGGTCACAATCAGCCCCAGCATTTT. The encoded protein is CASSASGHNQPQHF.

This sequence joins TRBV5-1 and TRBJ2-3, with D possibly TRBD2 on 6 matching bases. Germline V gene lookup returns CDR1 SGHRS and CDR2 YFSETQ. This CDR3 is 13 amino acids long. Trimming removed 5 bases from V and 3 bases from J, with 10 bases in between. The CDR3 coding sequence is TGCGCCAGCAGTAGCGGAGGGACAGATACGCAGTATTTT. As protein: CASSSGGTDTQYF.

V is TRBV24-1 and J is TRBJ1-1, with 7 bases identical to TRBD1. Trimming took 1 base from V and 3 from J; bases not matched to a gene: 10. The V gene's germline CDR1 is KGHDR and CDR2 SFDVKD. The CDR3 totals 17 residues. The CDR3 DNA follows: TGTGCCACCAGTGATTTACCTCCCGACAGGGTGGACACTGAAGCTTTCTTT. Translated: CATSDLPPDRVDTEAFF.

The J gene is TRBJ1-2, the V gene TRBV28, with a weak D call TRBD1 (5 bases). The V end lost 3 bases, the J end lost 2 bases, and 13 bases lay between the germline ends. CDR1 and CDR2 (germline): MDHEN, SYDVKM. The CDR3 has 15 amino acids. CDR3 nucleotides: TGTGCCAGCAGTTTGGGTGGCGGGACCAACTATGGCTACACCTTC. Translating it yields CASSLGGGTNYGYTF.

V and J are TRBV5-1 and TRBJ1-1, with D possibly TRBD1 on 6 matching bases. The CDR3 covers 13 residues. Trimming stripped 4 bases from V and 1 base from J, with 8 bases between. CDR1 and CDR2 from the germline V gene are SGHRS and YFSETQ. CDR3 protein: CASSTRGNTEAFF. CDR3 nucleotide sequence: TGCGCCAGCAGCACCAGGGGGAACACTGAAGCTTTCTTT.

The chain is built from TRBV29-1 and TRBJ1-5; TRBD1 aligns across 7 bases. Unmatched junction bases numbered 5, after V lost 5 bases and J lost 7 bases. Per the germline V gene, CDR1 is SQVTM and CDR2 is ANQGSEA. The CDR3 is 12 residues long. The CDR3 is CSVRQGEQPQHF. As DNA, the CDR3 is TGCAGCGTTCGACAGGGAGAACAGCCCCAGCATTTT.

V and J are TRBV29-1 and TRBJ2-7, with 8 bases fitting TRBD1. Germline V gene sequence: CDR1 SQVTM, CDR2 ANQGSEA. Losses at the gene ends were 4 bases for V and 7 bases for J; bases not matched to a gene: 3. This CDR3 is built from 11 residues. The CDR3, as DNA: TGCAGCGTTGCCGGGGACAGGGAGCAGTACTTC. Protein sequence: CSVAGDREQYF.

V gene TRBV30 combines with J gene TRBJ1-2; D may be TRBD1 (6 bases). V lost 6 bases and J 4 bases, leaving 15 bases between the germline ends. The CDR3 runs 13 residues. Germline loops: CDR1 GTSNPN, CDR2 SVGIG (reference sequence). CDR3 sequence (DNA): TGTGCCTGTAACTCGGACAGAACCTATGGCTACACCTTC. As protein: CACNSDRTYGYTF.

This clone is a singleton in its sample. This chain uses TRBV19 with TRBJ1-2; D is undetermined. The CDR3 consists of 13 residues. Trimming took off 1 base at V and 2 bases at J, with 5 bases between the two ends. CDR1 and CDR2 from the germline V gene are LNHDA and SQIVND (reference sequence). CDR3 sequence: CASSIAENYGYTF. For the CDR3, the DNA is TGTGCCAGTAGTATAGCAGAAAACTATGGCTACACCTTC.

The rearrangement uses TRBV4-3 and TRBJ1-2, with 7 bases that match TRBD1. The V and J ends lost 5 bases and 2 bases, in that order; junction bases with no gene match: 11. In germline, CDR1 is LGHNA, CDR2 YSLEER. The CDR3 covers 16 residues. CDR3 in DNA: TGCGCCAGCAGCTCTAATCCGGGACAGATCAACTATGGCTACACCTTC. This sequence encodes CASSSNPGQINYGYTF.

The chain carries TRBV24-1 and TRBJ2-7; weak D call: TRBD2 (5 bases). The CDR3 loop spans 13 amino acids. Germline V gene data show CDR1 as KGHDR and CDR2 as SFDVKD. The V end was cut by 4 bases, the J end by 5 bases, with 11 bases between. This chain's CDR3 is CATSEGEWDEQYF. The CDR3 region has the DNA TGTGCCACCAGTGAGGGAGAATGGGACGAGCAGTACTTC.

CDR3 protein: CASSQGRVGELYNEQFF. The CDR3, as DNA: TGTGCCAGCAGCCAGGGTCGGGTGGGAGAGCTTTACAATGAGCAGTTCTTC. This chain links TRBV14 with TRBJ2-1; possible D gene TRBD2, 5 bases. This CDR3 has 17 amino acids. Germline V gives CDR1 SGHDN, CDR2 FVKESK. V dropped 3 bases and J dropped 4 bases, with 19 bases sitting between them.